A selection of T cell receptor beta chains follows, all from one sample in a study of CD8 T cells in ankylosing spondylitis. Via MiXCR, TCRdb re-called the 5' RACE reads, giving one row per CDR3 protein. The table lists approximately 220,000 distinct CDR3 sequences, roughly 25% of them singletons. Sequenced: blood, either unsorted or a sorted T cell fraction (not recorded which). The receptor source for this set is a male donor with ankylosing spondylitis or in good health (not recorded which). CDR3s include the opening cysteine and the closing phenylalanine or tryptophan. D genes are given only for firm matches. Size tells how often a clone was seen (once, few, many) or the class of an expanded clone, and some rows leave it out.

v_gene	abundance	d_gene	j_gene	len	CDR3aa	CDR3nt
TRBV12-3/TRBV12-4	-	TRBD1	TRBJ1-1	15	CASSLGTGGGTEAFF	TGTGCCAGCAGTTTAGGTACAGGGGGAGGCACTGAAGCTTTCTTT
TRBV11-2	many	-	TRBJ2-2	18	CASSLEVWATWSTGELFF	TGTGCCAGCAGCTTAGAAGTATGGGCAACATGGTCCACCGGGGAGCTGTTTTTT
TRBV20-1	-	TRBD2	TRBJ2-7	14	CSARVGGEGYEQYF	TGCAGTGCTAGAGTGGGAGGGGAGGGCTACGAGCAGTACTTC
TRBV5-1	many	TRBD1	TRBJ2-5	14	CASSLGRGQETQYF	TGCGCCAGCAGCTTGGGCAGGGGGCAAGAGACCCAGTACTTC
TRBV4-1	many	-	TRBJ2-3	13	CASSPIATDTQYF	TGCGCCAGCAGCCCCATCGCCACAGATACGCAGTATTTT
TRBV5-1	many	TRBD2	TRBJ2-7	15	CASSLTSGSGYEQYF	TGCGCCAGCAGCTTGACTAGCGGGAGTGGGTACGAGCAGTACTTC
TRBV15	many	-	TRBJ1-6	14	CATSREIGNSPLHF	TGTGCCACCAGCAGAGAGATCGGGAATTCACCCCTCCACTTT
TRBV5-1	many	-	TRBJ2-7	11	CASRGSYEQYF	TGCGCCAGCAGGGGCTCCTACGAGCAGTACTTC
TRBV2	many	-	TRBJ2-3	13	CASSLAFTDTQYF	TGTGCCAGCAGTTTAGCGTTCACAGATACGCAGTATTTT
TRBV5-1	many	TRBD1	TRBJ2-7	15	CASSLAWDRNYEQYF	TGCGCCAGCAGCTTGGCCTGGGACAGAAACTACGAGCAGTACTTC
TRBV20-1	few	-	TRBJ1-4	13	CSASGGENEKLFF	TGCAGTGCTAGTGGAGGAGAGAATGAAAAACTGTTTTTT
TRBV13	many	-	TRBJ2-7	14	CASSSSGRFYEQYF	TGTGCCAGCAGCTCTTCAGGCAGGTTCTACGAGCAGTACTTC
TRBV12-3/TRBV12-4	-	-	TRBJ2-3	16	CASSLPTRTGLDTQYF	TGTGCCAGCAGTCTCCCAACTCGAACAGGGCTGGATACGCAGTATTTT
TRBV6-1	many	-	TRBJ1-6	16	CASSRRGAAIDSPLHF	TGTGCCAGCAGCCGTCGAGGAGCGGCGATTGATTCACCCCTCCACTTT
TRBV28	many	TRBD2	TRBJ2-3	15	CASSSRERGTDTQYF	TGTGCCAGCAGTTCGCGGGAGAGGGGCACAGATACGCAGTATTTT
TRBV29-1	few	-	TRBJ1-5	13	CSVKQGGNQPQHF	TGCAGCGTTAAACAGGGCGGCAATCAGCCCCAGCATTTT
TRBV20-1	few	-	TRBJ2-3	15	CSARSTGQYTDTQYF	TGCAGTGCTAGATCTACGGGACAATACACAGATACGCAGTATTTT
TRBV29-1	many	-	TRBJ2-3	13	CSVDWGATDTQYF	TGCAGCGTTGATTGGGGGGCTACAGATACGCAGTATTTT
TRBV29-1	-	-	TRBJ2-2	14	CSVALRGATGELFF	TGCAGCGTTGCCCTTAGGGGGGCCACCGGGGAGCTGTTTTTT
TRBV4-1	once	-	TRBJ2-2	14	CTSSPSSAALELFF	TGCACCAGCAGCCCTTCTAGCGCCGCGCTGGAGCTGTTTTTT
TRBV20-1	many	TRBD2	TRBJ2-7	15	CSARVPLAGVYEQYF	TGCAGTGCTAGAGTGCCGCTAGCGGGAGTCTACGAGCAGTACTTC
TRBV20-1	-	-	TRBJ2-3	12	CSARVRGDTQYF	TGCAGTGCTAGAGTGAGGGGGGATACGCAGTATTTT
TRBV6-5	many	TRBD1	TRBJ1-1	16	CASSYMALQGGTEAFF	TGTGCCAGCAGTTACATGGCCCTACAGGGGGGCACTGAAGCTTTCTTT
TRBV6-2/TRBV6-3	-	TRBD2	TRBJ2-2	15	CASSYLAGGIGELFF	TGTGCCAGCAGTTACCTAGCGGGAGGGATCGGGGAGCTGTTTTTT
TRBV15	many	-	TRBJ2-3	14	CATSLGGSTDTQYF	TGTGCCACCAGCTTAGGAGGGAGCACAGATACGCAGTATTTT
TRBV7-2	-	TRBD1	TRBJ1-1	15	CASSITGGLGTEAFF	TGTGCCAGCAGCATAACAGGGGGCCTTGGTACTGAAGCTTTCTTT
TRBV20-1	many	-	TRBJ1-1	13	CSASYGPGTEAFF	TGCAGTGCTAGCTATGGCCCGGGCACTGAAGCTTTCTTT
TRBV4-1	few	-	TRBJ2-5	15	CASSQGPKYQETQYF	TGCGCCAGCAGCCAAGGGCCGAAGTACCAAGAGACCCAGTACTTC
TRBV12-3/TRBV12-4	-	-	TRBJ1-1	13	CASRRNGQAEAFF	TGTGCCAGCAGGAGGAACGGACAAGCTGAAGCTTTCTTT
TRBV18	many	-	TRBJ2-4	13	CASSPLRSNIQYF	TGTGCCAGCTCACCTCTCCGCAGTAACATTCAGTACTTC
TRBV18	many	TRBD1	TRBJ1-1	15	CASSPSTGTRVGAFF	TGTGCCAGCTCACCGTCGACAGGGACTAGGGTCGGAGCTTTCTTT
TRBV5-1	many	-	TRBJ2-7	14	CASSWGGESYEQYF	TGCGCCAGCAGCTGGGGTGGAGAGTCCTACGAGCAGTACTTC
TRBV11-2	few	-	TRBJ2-2	15	CASSLAQGAVGELFF	TGTGCCAGCAGCTTAGCACAGGGAGCCGTCGGGGAGCTGTTTTTT
TRBV6-5	few	TRBD2	TRBJ2-7	15	CASSYSASGKYEQYF	TGTGCCAGCAGTTACTCGGCTAGCGGGAAGTACGAGCAGTACTTC
TRBV10-2	once	-	TRBJ2-7	15	CASSERASLAYEQYF	TGCGCCAGCAGTGAGAGGGCTAGCCTAGCCTACGAGCAGTACTTC
TRBV29-1	many	-	TRBJ2-1	14	CSVEDGIFYNEQFF	TGCAGCGTTGAAGACGGGATATTCTACAATGAGCAGTTCTTC
TRBV4-2	few	-	TRBJ2-1	15	CASSLSGTYYNEQFF	TGTGCCAGCAGCCTCTCCGGGACTTACTACAATGAGCAGTTCTTC
TRBV4-1	-	TRBD1	TRBJ2-2	14	CASSHGQGAGELFF	TGCGCCAGCAGCCATGGACAGGGTGCCGGGGAGCTGTTTTTT
TRBV20-1	-	-	TRBJ2-5	13	CSAFKGVQETQYF	TGCAGTGCTTTTAAGGGGGTCCAAGAGACCCAGTACTTC
TRBV20-1	once	TRBD2	TRBJ2-3	16	CSARDRSSGRTDTQYF	TGCAGTGCTAGAGATAGGTCTAGCGGTCGCACAGATACGCAGTATTTT
TRBV9	few	-	TRBJ2-3	13	CASSIRQTDTQYF	TGTGCCAGCAGCATTCGACAGACAGATACGCAGTATTTT
TRBV6-6	few	-	TRBJ2-7	12	CASSYPGEAQYF	TGTGCCAGCAGTTACCCGGGGGAGGCGCAGTACTTC
TRBV5-6	-	-	TRBJ2-6	15	CASSWARPGANVLTF	TGTGCCAGCAGCTGGGCCCGCCCTGGGGCCAACGTCCTGACTTTC
TRBV18	few	-	TRBJ1-4	14	CASSRFPTNEKLFF	TGTGCCAGCTCACGGTTTCCAACTAATGAAAAACTGTTTTTT
TRBV4-1	-	TRBD1	TRBJ2-1	20	CASSQDPVGVGQGVGNEQFF	TGCGCCAGCAGCCAAGATCCGGTAGGGGTCGGACAGGGGGTAGGGAATGAGCAGTTCTTC
TRBV6-5	-	-	TRBJ2-7	16	CASSYSAGTVSYEQYF	TGTGCCAGCAGTTACTCGGCTGGGACGGTCTCCTACGAGCAGTACTTC
TRBV12-3/TRBV12-4	-	-	TRBJ2-7	13	CASRVRESFEQYF	TGTGCCAGCAGGGTTCGGGAGTCCTTCGAGCAGTACTTC
TRBV29-1	many	-	TRBJ2-7	11	CSVASPYEQYF	TGCAGCGTTGCTTCGCCCTACGAGCAGTACTTC
TRBV18	-	-	TRBJ2-7	15	CASSPISRAPWEQYF	TGTGCCAGCTCACCAATTTCCAGGGCCCCCTGGGAGCAGTACTTC
TRBV11-3	many	-	TRBJ2-2	15	CASSLAPMGSGELFF	TGTGCCAGCAGCTTAGCCCCAATGGGGTCCGGGGAGCTGTTTTTT
TRBV7-2	-	-	TRBJ1-5	13	CASSPQWNQPQHF	TGTGCCAGCAGCCCACAGTGGAATCAGCCCCAGCATTTT
TRBV7-8	few	-	TRBJ2-1	16	CASSPLRPRGINEQFF	TGTGCCAGCAGCCCCCTCAGACCAAGGGGGATCAATGAGCAGTTCTTC